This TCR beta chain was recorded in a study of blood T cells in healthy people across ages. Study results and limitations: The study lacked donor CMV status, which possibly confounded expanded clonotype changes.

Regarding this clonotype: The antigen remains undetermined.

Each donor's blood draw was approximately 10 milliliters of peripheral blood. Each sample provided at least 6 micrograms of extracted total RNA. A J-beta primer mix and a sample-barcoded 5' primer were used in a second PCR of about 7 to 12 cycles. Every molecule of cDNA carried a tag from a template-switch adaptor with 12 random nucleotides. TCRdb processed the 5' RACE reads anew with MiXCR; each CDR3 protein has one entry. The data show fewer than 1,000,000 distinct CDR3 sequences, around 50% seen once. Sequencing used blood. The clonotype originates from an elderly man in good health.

CDR3 in amino acids: CAGKGQGEGETQYF. As DNA, the CDR3 is TGTGCCGGAAAAGGACAGGGGGAGGGTGAGACCCAGTACTTC. The chain is built from TRBV28 and TRBJ2-7; 10 bases align to TRBD1. The last part of the DNA fits TRBJ2-5 better; the J call may be wrong. The CDR3 is 14 amino acids. Germline-derived CDR1 and CDR2 are MDHEN and SYDVKM.